This paragraph covers one T cell receptor beta chain sequence. The antigen remains unidentified. The data belong to a study of cytomegalovirus exposure and HLA in healthy donors. Study observations and caveats: One cluster of highly shared sequence variants probably arose as a sequencing artifact. A link between a missense DCLRE1C variant and TCR beta V- and J-gene trimming emerged from a later analysis. Near-uniform donor sequencing depth was presumed by presence/absence analyses. Equally common other TCR beta chains were less clonally expanded than HLA-associated ones, a later analysis found.

The germline V and J ends were trimmed by 3 bases and 1 base, with 13 bases remaining between them. The germline CDR1 and CDR2 sequences are SGHTA and FQGNSA. CDR3 length: 16 residues. With 60 Vbeta and 13 Jbeta primers, the PCR was carried out. Sequencing was performed with immunoSEQ multiplex PCR; in TCRdb, only in-frame clones are kept and a portion is missing. There are around 91,000 clones in the sample; about nine tenths occur only once, and 9% to 9.5% lies in the top ten. The sequenced material came from PBMCs. This chain connects TRBV7-2 to TRBJ1-5; D possibly corresponds to TRBD1 (5 bases). The origin of this receptor is a man aged 30 to 39 in good health and CMV-seropositive. The CDR3: CASSLGPLSSNQPQHF. The CDR3 DNA reads as TGTGCCAGCAGCTTGGGGCCATTGTCAAGCAATCAGCCCCAGCATTTT.